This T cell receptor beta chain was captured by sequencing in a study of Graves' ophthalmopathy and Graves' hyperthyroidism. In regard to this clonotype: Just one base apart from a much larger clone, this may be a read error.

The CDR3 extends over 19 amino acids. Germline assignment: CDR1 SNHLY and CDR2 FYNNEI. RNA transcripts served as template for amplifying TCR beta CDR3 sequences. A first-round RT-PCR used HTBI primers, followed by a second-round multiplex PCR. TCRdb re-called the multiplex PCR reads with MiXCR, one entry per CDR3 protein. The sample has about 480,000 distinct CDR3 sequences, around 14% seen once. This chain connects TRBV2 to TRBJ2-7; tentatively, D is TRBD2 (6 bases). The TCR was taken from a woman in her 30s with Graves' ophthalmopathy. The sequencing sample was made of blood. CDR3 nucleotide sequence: TGTGCCAGCAGAAACACCGGGACGGGCCATGGACTACCCTCCTACGAGAAGTACTTC. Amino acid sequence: CASRNTGTGHGLPSYEKYF.